The 8 T cell receptor beta chains reported below all come from one sample, sequenced in a study of blood T cell repertoires in COVID-19. Assay used: immunoSEQ multiplex PCR; TCRdb lists only in-frame clones, some missing. Found here are about 120,000 clones, 70% to 80% of them singletons; the top ten hold about 2.3%. Sequencing used peripheral blood. All receptors come from a man aged 45-65 years with acute or convalescent COVID-19.

This chain links TRBV6-6 with TRBJ2-3; TRBD2 matches at 13 bases. This CDR3 is 16 amino acids long. The junction had 9 bases not matched to a gene; V was cut back by 6 bases and J by 6 bases. Germline-derived CDR1 and CDR2 are MNHNY and SVGAGI (reference sequence). This CDR3 is CASSLQLAGGWDTQYF. As DNA, the CDR3 is TGTGCCAGCAGCCTCCAACTAGCGGGAGGGTGGGATACGCAGTATTTT.

This clone was observed once. The rearrangement links TRBV28 to TRBJ1-6, with TRBD1 matching over 8 bases. This CDR3 region has 14 residues. The germline CDR1 and CDR2 sequences are MDHEN and SYDVKM. Unmatched junction bases numbered 5, after V lost 3 bases and J lost 10 bases. The CDR3 DNA sequence: TGTGCCAGCAGTTTGGGAACAGGGGGATCACCCCTCCACTTT. Translation: CASSLGTGGSPLHF.

V is TRBV11-2 and J is TRBJ2-7; 8 bases align to TRBD2. Germline loops: CDR1 SGHAT, CDR2 FQNNGV. Trimming removed 7 bases from V and 6 bases from J; junction bases left unmatched: 8. The CDR3 has 13 amino acids. DNA of the CDR3: TGTGCCAGCACCCCACAGCGGGGGAGCGAGCAGTACTTC. This sequence encodes CASTPQRGSEQYF.

This clone turned up a few times. J is TRBJ2-2 and V is TRBV5-4; perhaps TRBD2 as D (7 bases). Germline-derived CDR1 and CDR2 are SGHNT and YYREEE (reference sequence). The V and J ends lost 0 bases and 6 bases respectively, with 12 bases between them. The CDR3 runs 15 residues. Here the CDR3 reads CASSLVGGRSGELFF. The DNA of the CDR3 is TGTGCCAGCAGCTTGGTGGGGGGGCGATCCGGGGAGCTGTTTTTT.

The rearrangement joins TRBV2 to TRBJ1-5; D is unresolved. Germline V CDR1 and CDR2: SNHLY, FYNNEI. V lost 6 bases to trimming and J lost 2 bases, with 14 bases between them. The CDR3 runs 15 residues. CDR3 loop: CASRITGVGNQPQHF. The CDR3 DNA sequence: TGTGCCAGCAGGATTACGGGAGTGGGCAATCAGCCCCAGCATTTT.

CDR3: CASTGTPLYEQYF. CDR3 coding DNA: TGTGCCAGCACCGGGACACCTCTTTACGAGCAGTACTTC. The chain links TRBV11-3 to TRBJ2-7; D perhaps matches TRBD1 (6 bases). Germline V gene data show CDR1 as SGHNT and CDR2 as YENEEA. Trimming removed 7 bases from V and 4 bases from J, with 14 bases in between. The CDR3 covers 13 residues.

This rearrangement joins TRBV5-5 to TRBJ2-5; 9 bases are a match to TRBD2. V was clipped by 1 base and J by 1 base; unmatched bases: 2. In germline, CDR1 is SGHKS, CDR2 YYEKEE (reference sequence). There are 15 residues in the CDR3. CDR3 coding DNA: TGTGCCAGCAGCTTGCTAGCGGGGCTCCAAGAGACCCAGTACTTC. Its translation: CASSLLAGLQETQYF.

The J gene is TRBJ2-1, the V gene TRBV5-8; TRBD2 matches at 11 bases. This CDR3 spans 16 amino acids. V shed 4 bases and J 7 bases; nucleotides not matched to a gene: 10. CDR1 and CDR2 from the germline V gene are SGHTS and YDEGEE. CDR3 in DNA: TGTGCCAGCAGCCCTGTTTTAGCGGGGGGGCTTAATGAGCAGTTCTTC. Translating gives CASSPVLAGGLNEQFF.